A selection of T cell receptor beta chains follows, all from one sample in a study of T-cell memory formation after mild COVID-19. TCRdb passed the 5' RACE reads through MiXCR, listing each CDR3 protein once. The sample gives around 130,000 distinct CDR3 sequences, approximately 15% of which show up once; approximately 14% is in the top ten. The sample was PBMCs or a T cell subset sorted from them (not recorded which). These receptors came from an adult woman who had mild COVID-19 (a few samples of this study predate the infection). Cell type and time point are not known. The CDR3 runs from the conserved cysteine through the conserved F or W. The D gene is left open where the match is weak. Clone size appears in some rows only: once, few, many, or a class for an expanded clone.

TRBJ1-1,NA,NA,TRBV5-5,CASSLVSRSRGAFF,TGTGCCAGCAGCTTGGTATCCAGATCCCGGGGGGCTTTCTTT
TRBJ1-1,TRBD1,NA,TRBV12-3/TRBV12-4,CASSHGTGSVADAEAFF,TGTGCCAGCAGTCACGGGACAGGGTCGGTTGCGGACGCTGAAGCTTTCTTT
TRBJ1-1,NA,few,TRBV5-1,CASSLEQEGEAFF,TGCGCCAGCAGCTTGGAGCAGGAGGGTGAAGCTTTCTTT
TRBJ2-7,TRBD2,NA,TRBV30,CAWTPGLAVEQYF,TGTGCCTGGACTCCGGGACTAGCGGTCGAGCAGTACTTC
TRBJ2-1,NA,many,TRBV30,CAWRALGRTNEQFF,TGTGCCTGGAGGGCCCTCGGACGGACCAATGAGCAGTTCTTC
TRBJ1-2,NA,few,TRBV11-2,CASSLDSGGRIRGYTF,TGTGCCAGCAGCTTAGATAGCGGGGGGCGAATTCGCGGCTACACCTTC
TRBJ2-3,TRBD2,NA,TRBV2,CASRALAGGRTDTQYF,TGTGCCAGCAGGGCCCTAGCGGGAGGGAGGACAGATACGCAGTATTTT
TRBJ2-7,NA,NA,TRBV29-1,CSVRLGTYEQYF,TGCAGCGTCCGACTCGGGACCTACGAGCAGTACTTC
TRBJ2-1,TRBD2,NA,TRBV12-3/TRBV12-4,CASRGLAGPISSYNEQFF,TGTGCCAGCCGAGGACTAGCGGGACCGATAAGCTCCTACAATGAGCAGTTCTTC
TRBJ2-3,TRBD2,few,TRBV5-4,CASSLVGLAGTDTQYF,TGTGCCAGCAGCTTGGTTGGACTAGCGGGTACAGATACGCAGTATTTT
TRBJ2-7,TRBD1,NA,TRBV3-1,CASSQGTGGVEQYF,TGTGCCAGCAGCCAAGGGACAGGGGGCGTTGAGCAGTACTTC
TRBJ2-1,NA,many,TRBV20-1,CSARSRLPHEQFF,TGCAGTGCTAGGTCGCGCCTTCCCCATGAGCAGTTCTTC
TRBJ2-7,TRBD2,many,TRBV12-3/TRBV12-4,CASSRTSGRVYEQYF,TGTGCCAGCAGCAGGACTAGCGGGAGGGTCTACGAGCAGTACTTC
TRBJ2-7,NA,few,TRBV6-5,CASTLTRGSYEQYF,TGTGCCAGCACCTTAACCAGGGGCTCCTACGAGCAGTACTTC
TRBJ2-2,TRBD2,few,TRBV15,CATAGRAGSGGELFF,TGTGCCACCGCCGGGAGGGCCGGTTCGGGCGGGGAGCTGTTTTTT
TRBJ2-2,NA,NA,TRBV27,CASTPVSHRGNTGELFF,TGTGCCAGCACCCCAGTCAGCCACCGGGGGAACACCGGGGAGCTGTTTTTT
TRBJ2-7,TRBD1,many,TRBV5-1,CASSLASGTGTYEQYF,TGCGCCAGCAGCCTTGCTTCCGGGACAGGGACCTACGAGCAGTACTTC
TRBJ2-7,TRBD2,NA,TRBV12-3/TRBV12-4,CASRVSGGYEQYF,TGTGCCAGCAGGGTTAGCGGGGGCTACGAGCAGTACTTC
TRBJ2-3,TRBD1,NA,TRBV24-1,CATSDRGATDTQYF,TGTGCCACCAGCGACAGGGGGGCCACAGATACGCAGTATTTT
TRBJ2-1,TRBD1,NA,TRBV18,CASSPRTGDNEQFF,TGTGCCAGCTCACCACGGACAGGGGACAATGAGCAGTTCTTC
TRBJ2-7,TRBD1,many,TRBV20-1,CSARDPDREWDEQYF,TGCAGTGCTAGAGATCCAGACAGGGAATGGGACGAGCAGTACTTC
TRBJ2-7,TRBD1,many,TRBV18,CASSPSGTGVLYEQYF,TGTGCCAGCTCACCATCCGGGACAGGGGTCCTCTACGAGCAGTACTTC
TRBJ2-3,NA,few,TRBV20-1,CSATLAASSTDTQYF,TGCAGTGCTACTTTAGCGGCTTCTAGCACAGATACGCAGTATTTT
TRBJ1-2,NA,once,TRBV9,CASSVEGNPDGYTF,TGTGCCAGCAGCGTAGAAGGGAATCCGGATGGCTACACCTTC
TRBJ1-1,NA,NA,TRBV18,CASSAEVGVSAFF,TGTGCCAGCTCAGCCGAGGTGGGGGTATCAGCTTTCTTT
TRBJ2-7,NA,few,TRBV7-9,CASSFSLGQISYEQYF,TGTGCCAGCAGCTTTTCCTTAGGACAGATCTCCTACGAGCAGTACTTC
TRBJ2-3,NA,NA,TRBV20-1,CRSRAASTDTQYF,TGCAGGAGTCGGGCCGCTAGCACAGATACGCAGTATTTT
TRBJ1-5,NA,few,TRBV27,CASSLEEAAPQHF,TGTGCCAGCAGTTTAGAGGAGGCGGCGCCCCAGCATTTT
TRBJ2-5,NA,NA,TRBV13,CASSLSGVSQYF,TGTGCCAGCAGCTTGTCAGGGGTGTCCCAGTACTTC
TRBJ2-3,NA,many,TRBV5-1,CASSLVGRAGDTQYF,TGCGCCAGCAGCTTGGTAGGCAGGGCGGGCGATACGCAGTATTTT
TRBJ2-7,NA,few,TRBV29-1,CSVLDGYERYF,TGCAGCGTCTTGGACGGATACGAGCGGTACTTC
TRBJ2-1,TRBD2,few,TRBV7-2,CASSSRAGDFNEQFF,TGTGCCAGCAGCTCCCGAGCGGGAGATTTTAATGAGCAGTTCTTC
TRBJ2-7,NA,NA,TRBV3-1,CASSLSGTGYEQYF,TGTGCCAGCAGCCTTTCCGGGACGGGCTACGAGCAGTACTTC
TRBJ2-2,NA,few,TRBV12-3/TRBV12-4,CASHSFRPGELFF,TGTGCCAGCCATTCGTTTCGGCCCGGGGAGCTGTTTTTT
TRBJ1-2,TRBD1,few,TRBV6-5,CASSQETGGIYGYTF,TGTGCCAGCAGCCAAGAGACAGGGGGGATCTATGGCTACACCTTC
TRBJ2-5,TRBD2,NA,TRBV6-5,CASRPTGLPQETQYF,TGTGCCAGCAGACCTACGGGACTACCCCAAGAGACCCAGTACTTC
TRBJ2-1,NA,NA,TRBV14,CASSQEEGVEQFF,TGTGCCAGCAGCCAAGAAGAGGGGGTCGAGCAGTTCTTC
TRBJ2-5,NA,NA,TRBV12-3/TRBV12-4,CASSLAGDGLETQYF,TGTGCCAGCAGTTTAGCAGGGGATGGTTTGGAGACCCAGTACTTC
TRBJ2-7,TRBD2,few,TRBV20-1,CSPSPERGRYEQYF,TGCAGTCCCTCCCCTGAGCGGGGGCGCTACGAGCAGTACTTC
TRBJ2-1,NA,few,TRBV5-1,CASSLVGGGNNEQFF,TGCGCCAGCAGCTTGGTGGGGGGCGGAAACAATGAGCAGTTCTTC
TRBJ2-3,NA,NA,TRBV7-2,CASPQGSGASSTDTQYF,TGTGCCAGCCCCCAAGGGTCAGGGGCGAGTAGCACAGATACGCAGTATTTT
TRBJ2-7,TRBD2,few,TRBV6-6,CASSYLPLEVAGAIYEQYF,TGTGCCAGCAGTTACCTACCCCTGGAGGTAGCGGGAGCAATATACGAGCAGTACTTC
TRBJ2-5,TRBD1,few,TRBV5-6,CASSFDRGRRTQYF,TGTGCCAGCAGCTTCGACAGGGGCCGTCGGACCCAGTACTTC
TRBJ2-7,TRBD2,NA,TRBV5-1,CASSPTSGTSGPYEQYF,TGCGCCAGCAGCCCTACGTCCGGGACTAGCGGACCCTACGAGCAGTACTTC
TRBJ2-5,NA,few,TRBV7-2,CASSLGPKQETQYF,TGTGCCAGCAGCTTAGGGCCTAAGCAAGAGACCCAGTACTTC
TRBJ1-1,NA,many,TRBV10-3,CASSGRTEAFF,TGTGCCTCCTCAGGGAGAACTGAAGCTTTCTTT
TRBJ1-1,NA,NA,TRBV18,CASSQDSRGTEAFF,TGTGCCAGCTCACAGGACAGCCGGGGGACTGAAGCTTTCTTT
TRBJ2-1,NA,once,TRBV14,CASSHLRNEQFF,TGTGCCAGCAGCCATTTACGGAATGAGCAGTTCTTC
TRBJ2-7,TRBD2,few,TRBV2,CASIQETSGSHYEQYF,TGTGCCAGCATCCAAGAAACTAGCGGGAGCCACTACGAGCAGTACTTC
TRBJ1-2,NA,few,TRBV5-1,CASSVTDGPYGYTF,TGCGCCAGCAGCGTCACGGACGGCCCCTATGGCTACACCTTC
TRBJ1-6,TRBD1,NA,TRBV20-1,CSGLGQENSPLHF,TGCAGTGGCCTGGGACAGGAAAATTCACCCCTCCACTTT
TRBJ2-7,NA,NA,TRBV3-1,CASSPWGGHSYEQYF,TGTGCCAGCAGCCCCTGGGGGGGCCATTCCTACGAGCAGTACTTC
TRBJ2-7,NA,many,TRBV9,CASSAGGSIPYGQYF,TGTGCCAGCAGCGCCGGAGGGAGTATCCCCTACGGGCAGTACTTC